One and the same sample provided the 8 T cell receptor beta chains below, sequenced in a study of blood T cells in healthy people across ages. The authors ran a second PCR of roughly 6 to 11 cycles using a sample-barcoded 5' primer and a J-beta primer mix. TCRdb reanalysed the 5' RACE reads using MiXCR and keeps one entry per CDR3 protein. The sample includes about 1,500,000 distinct CDR3 sequences, roughly 27% of them seen just once. Sequences were obtained from blood. These receptors all come from a woman younger than 45 in good health.

This clonotype was counted a few times. This chain uses TRBV20-1 with TRBJ1-4; D possibly corresponds to TRBD1 (5 bases). There are 13 residues in the CDR3. Trimming left V 6 bases short and J 4 bases short, with 12 bases between. Looked up from germline, CDR1 is DFQATT and CDR2 is SNEGSKA (reference sequence). The CDR3 DNA follows: TGCAGTGCCCTCAGGGTCGATAATGAAAAACTGTTTTTT. Amino acids: CSALRVDNEKLFF.

Only a few counts were recorded for this clonotype. CDR3 residues: CASSPVGAGESSYNSPLHF. CDR3 sequence (DNA): TGTGCCAGCTCACCGGTGGGCGCGGGGGAAAGCTCCTATAATTCACCCCTCCACTTT. V usage is TRBV18 and J usage is TRBJ1-6, with D possibly being TRBD1 (5 bases). Between the trimmed V and J ends, which lost 3 bases and 0 bases, there was a span of 18 bases. The germline V gene encodes CDR1 KGHSH and CDR2 LQKENI. The length of the CDR3 is 19 residues.

This clonotype was seen a handful of times. The chain joins TRBV2 to TRBJ2-5, with TRBD1 matching 7 bases. The CDR3 consists of 16 residues. Germline CDR1 reads SNHLY; CDR2 reads FYNNEI. V lost 5 bases, J lost 5 bases, and 14 bases stayed unmatched. The CDR3 region is CASSPTTAPQGETQYF. The CDR3 bases are TGTGCCAGCAGTCCGACGACAGCACCACAGGGGGAGACCCAGTACTTC. The variable domain in full, completed from reference TRBV2 and TRBJ2-5, reads EPEVTQTPSHQVTQMGQEVILRCVPISNHLYFYWYRQILGQKVEFLVSFYNNEISEKSEIFDDQFSVERPDGSNFTLKIRSTKLEDSAMYFCASSPTTAPQGETQYFGPGTRLLVL.

The V gene is TRBV20-1, the J gene TRBJ2-5, with D hard to call. V was pared by 4 bases and J by 1 base, with 10 bases between. Per the germline V gene, CDR1 is DFQATT and CDR2 is SNEGSKA (reference sequence). This CDR3 has 13 amino acids. The CDR3 loop is CSATSPGQETQYF. In DNA, the CDR3 is TGCAGTGCTACGTCCCCCGGCCAAGAGACCCAGTACTTC.

This clonotype has just a few counts. The chain is built from TRBV7-2 and TRBJ1-1, with D possibly being TRBD1 (6 bases). Trimming cost V 1 base and J 11 bases, with 8 bases left between them. Germline V gives CDR1 SGHTA, CDR2 FQGNSA. CDR3 length: 11 residues. CDR3: CASSLEGGAFF. CDR3 bases: TGTGCCAGCAGCTTAGAAGGGGGGGCTTTCTTT.

The rearrangement joins TRBV4-3 to TRBJ2-2; 14 positions match TRBD2. CDR3 length: 17 amino acids. Germline loops: CDR1 LGHNA, CDR2 YSLEER. With V trimmed by 3 bases and J by 4 bases, 4 bases remained unmatched. Written as DNA, the CDR3 is TGCGCCAGCAGCCAGAGACTAGCGGGAGGGCCCACCGGGGAGCTGTTTTTT. Translation gives CASSQRLAGGPTGELFF.

The chain has TRBV6-2 or TRBV6-3 and TRBJ1-1; D perhaps matches TRBD1 (5 bases). CDR3 size: 13 residues. Trimming shortened V by 8 bases and J by 5 bases, and 15 bases separated the two germline ends. CDR1 MNHEY and CDR2 SVGEGT come from the germline V gene. CDR3 nucleotide sequence: TGTGCCAGCGGGGCCACCGGCAGGACTGAAGCTTTCTTT. Protein sequence: CASGATGRTEAFF.

CDR3 sequence: CASSKRETALGYGYTF. CDR3 DNA sequence: TGTGCCAGCAGTAAACGCGAAACGGCCTTGGGCTATGGCTACACCTTC. The chain uses TRBV6-5 and TRBJ1-2; unclear D gene. Per the germline V gene, CDR1 is MNHEY and CDR2 is SVGAGI. The CDR3 is made up of 16 amino acids. Trimming cost V 5 bases and J 4 bases, with 20 bases left between them.